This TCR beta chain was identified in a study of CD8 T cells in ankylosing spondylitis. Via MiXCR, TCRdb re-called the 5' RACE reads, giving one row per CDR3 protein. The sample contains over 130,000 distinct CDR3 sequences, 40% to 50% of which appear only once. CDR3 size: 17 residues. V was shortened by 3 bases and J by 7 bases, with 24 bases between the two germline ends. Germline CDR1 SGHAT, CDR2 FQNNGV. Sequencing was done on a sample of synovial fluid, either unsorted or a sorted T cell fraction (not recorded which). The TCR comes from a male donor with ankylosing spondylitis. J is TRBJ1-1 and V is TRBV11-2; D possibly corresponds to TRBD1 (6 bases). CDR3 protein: CASSFIPRAGALIEAFF. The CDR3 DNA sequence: TGTGCCAGCAGCTTTATACCCCGCGCAGGGGCCCTTATTGAAGCTTTCTTT.